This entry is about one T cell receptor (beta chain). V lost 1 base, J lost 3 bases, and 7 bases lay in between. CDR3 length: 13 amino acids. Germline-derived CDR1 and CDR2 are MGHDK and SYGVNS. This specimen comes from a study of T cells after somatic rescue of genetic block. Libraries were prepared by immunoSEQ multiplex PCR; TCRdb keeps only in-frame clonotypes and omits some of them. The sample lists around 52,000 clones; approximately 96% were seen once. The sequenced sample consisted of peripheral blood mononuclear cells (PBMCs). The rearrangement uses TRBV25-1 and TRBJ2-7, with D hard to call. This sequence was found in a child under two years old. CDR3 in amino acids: CASSEWGLYEQYF. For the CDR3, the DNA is TGTGCCAGCAGTGAATGGGGTCTCTACGAGCAGTACTTC.